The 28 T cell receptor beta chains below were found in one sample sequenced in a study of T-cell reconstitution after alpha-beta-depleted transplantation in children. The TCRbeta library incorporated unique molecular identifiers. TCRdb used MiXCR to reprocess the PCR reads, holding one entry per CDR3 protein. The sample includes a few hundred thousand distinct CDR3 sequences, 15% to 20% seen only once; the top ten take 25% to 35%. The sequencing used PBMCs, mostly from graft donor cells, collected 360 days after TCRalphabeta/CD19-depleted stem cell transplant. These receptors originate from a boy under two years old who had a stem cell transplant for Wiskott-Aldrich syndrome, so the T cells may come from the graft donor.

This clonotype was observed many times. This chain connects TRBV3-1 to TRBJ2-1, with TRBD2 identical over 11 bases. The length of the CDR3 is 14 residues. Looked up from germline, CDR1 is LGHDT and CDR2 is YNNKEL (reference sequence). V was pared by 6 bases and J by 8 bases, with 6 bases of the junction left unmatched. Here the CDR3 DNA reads TGTGCCAGCAGACTAGCGGGAGCTGTCCATGAGCAGTTCTTC. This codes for CASRLAGAVHEQFF.

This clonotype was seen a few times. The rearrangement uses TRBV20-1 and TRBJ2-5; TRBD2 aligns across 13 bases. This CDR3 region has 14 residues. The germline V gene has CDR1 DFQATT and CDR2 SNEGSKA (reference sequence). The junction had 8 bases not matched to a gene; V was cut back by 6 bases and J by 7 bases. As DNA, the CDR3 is TGCAGTGCAGTAGGACTAGCGGGAGTGCGGACCCAGTACTTC. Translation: CSAVGLAGVRTQYF.

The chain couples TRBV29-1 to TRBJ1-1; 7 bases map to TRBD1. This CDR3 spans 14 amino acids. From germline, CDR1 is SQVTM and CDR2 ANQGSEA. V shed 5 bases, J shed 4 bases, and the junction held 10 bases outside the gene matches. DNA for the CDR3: TGCAGCGTTAAGGGATTATCAGGGGGCACTGAAGCTTTCTTT. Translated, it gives CSVKGLSGGTEAFF.

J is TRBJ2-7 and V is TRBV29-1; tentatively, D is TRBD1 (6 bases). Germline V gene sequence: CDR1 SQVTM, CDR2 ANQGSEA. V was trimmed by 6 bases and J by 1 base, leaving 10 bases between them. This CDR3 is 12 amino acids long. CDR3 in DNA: TGCAGCGTACGGACAGCATCCTACGAGCAGTACTTC. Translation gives CSVRTASYEQYF.

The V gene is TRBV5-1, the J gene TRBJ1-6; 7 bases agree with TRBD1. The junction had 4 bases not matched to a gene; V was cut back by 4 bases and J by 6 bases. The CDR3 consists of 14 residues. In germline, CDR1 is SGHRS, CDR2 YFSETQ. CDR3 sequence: CASSPQGGNSPLHF. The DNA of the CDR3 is TGCGCCAGCAGCCCCCAGGGGGGTAATTCACCCCTCCACTTT.

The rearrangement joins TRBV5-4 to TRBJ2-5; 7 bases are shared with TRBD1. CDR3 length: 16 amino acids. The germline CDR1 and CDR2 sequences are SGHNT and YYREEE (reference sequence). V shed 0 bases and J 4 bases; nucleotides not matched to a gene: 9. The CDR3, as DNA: TGTGCCAGCAGCTTGGAAAGGGGGCGCGTTTTAGAGACCCAGTACTTC. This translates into CASSLERGRVLETQYF.

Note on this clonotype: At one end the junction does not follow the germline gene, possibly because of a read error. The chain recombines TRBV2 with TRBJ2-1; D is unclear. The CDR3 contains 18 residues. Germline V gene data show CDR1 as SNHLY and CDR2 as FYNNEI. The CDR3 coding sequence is TGTACCAGCAGTTTAATGGGCCCTCCCCATCCTTTCTTCAATGAGCAGTTCTTC. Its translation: CTSSLMGPPHPFFNEQFF.

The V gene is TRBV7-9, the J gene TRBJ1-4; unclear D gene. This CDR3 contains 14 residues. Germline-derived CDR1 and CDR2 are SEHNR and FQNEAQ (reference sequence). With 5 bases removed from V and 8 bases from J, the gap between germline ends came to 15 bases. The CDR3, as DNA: TGTGCCAGCAGCCCACGCCTACCGGTCGAAAAACTGTTTTTT. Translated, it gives CASSPRLPVEKLFF.

The CDR3 here is CYNPHSPKDSPLHF. CDR3 nucleotide sequence: TGCTACAACCCACACAGTCCCAAGGATTCACCCCTCCACTTT. This rearrangement joins TRBV29-1 to TRBJ1-6; D is undetermined. The CDR3 consists of 14 residues. Germline assignment: CDR1 SQVTM and CDR2 ANQGSEA.

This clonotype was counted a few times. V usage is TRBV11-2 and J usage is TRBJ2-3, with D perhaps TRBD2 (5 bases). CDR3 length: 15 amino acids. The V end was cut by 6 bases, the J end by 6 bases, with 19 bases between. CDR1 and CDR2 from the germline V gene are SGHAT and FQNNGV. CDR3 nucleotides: TGTGCCAGCAGAAACCGGCGACGTAGCGAGGATACGCAGTATTTT. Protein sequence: CASRNRRRSEDTQYF.

CDR3 protein: CASSQIAEPYHNEQFF. DNA for the CDR3: TGCGCCAGCAGCCAAATCGCGGAGCCTTACCACAATGAGCAGTTCTTC. The rearrangement links TRBV4-3 to TRBJ2-1; no reliable D call. The CDR3 spans 16 residues. With 2 bases removed from V and 5 bases from J, the gap between germline ends came to 16 bases. Germline assignment: CDR1 LGHNA and CDR2 YSLEER.

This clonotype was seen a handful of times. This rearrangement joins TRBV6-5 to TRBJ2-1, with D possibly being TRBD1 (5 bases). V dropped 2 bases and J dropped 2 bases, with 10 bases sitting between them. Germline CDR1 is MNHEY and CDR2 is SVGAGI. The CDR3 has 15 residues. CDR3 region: CASSYMGRAYNEQFF. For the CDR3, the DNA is TGTGCCAGCAGTTACATGGGGCGAGCCTACAATGAGCAGTTCTTC.

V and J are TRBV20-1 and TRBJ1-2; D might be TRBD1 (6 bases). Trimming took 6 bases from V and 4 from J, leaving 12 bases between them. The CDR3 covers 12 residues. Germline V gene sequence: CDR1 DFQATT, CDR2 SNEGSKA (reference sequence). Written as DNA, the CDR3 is TGCAGTGCGAGTGGACAGCTCTATGGCTACACCTTC. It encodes CSASGQLYGYTF.

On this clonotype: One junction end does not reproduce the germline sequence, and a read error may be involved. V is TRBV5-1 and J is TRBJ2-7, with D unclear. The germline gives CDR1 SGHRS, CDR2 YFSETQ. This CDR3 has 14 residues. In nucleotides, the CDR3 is TGCGCCAGCAGCTTGACACTCTTCTCCCACGAGCAGTACTTC. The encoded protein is CASSLTLFSHEQYF.

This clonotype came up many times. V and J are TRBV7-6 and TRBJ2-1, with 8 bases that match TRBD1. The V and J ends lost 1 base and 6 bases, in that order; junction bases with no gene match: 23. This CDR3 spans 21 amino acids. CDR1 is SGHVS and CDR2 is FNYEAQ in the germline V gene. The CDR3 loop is CASSLEPPSDDRGGVSNEQFF. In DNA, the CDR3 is TGTGCCAGCAGCTTAGAACCACCATCTGACGACAGGGGTGGAGTGAGCAATGAGCAGTTCTTC.

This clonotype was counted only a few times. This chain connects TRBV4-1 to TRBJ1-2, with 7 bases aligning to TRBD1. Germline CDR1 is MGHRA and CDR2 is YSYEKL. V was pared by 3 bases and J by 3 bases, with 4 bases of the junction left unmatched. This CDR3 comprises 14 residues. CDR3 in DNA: TGCGCCAGCAGCCATCCGGACAGGCACTATGGCTACACCTTC. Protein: CASSHPDRHYGYTF.

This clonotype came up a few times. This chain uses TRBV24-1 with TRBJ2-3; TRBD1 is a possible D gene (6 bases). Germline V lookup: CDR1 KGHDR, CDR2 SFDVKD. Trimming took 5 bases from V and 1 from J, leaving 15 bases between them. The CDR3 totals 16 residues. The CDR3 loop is CATSAQTGGRTDTQYF. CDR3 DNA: TGTGCCACCAGTGCCCAGACAGGCGGTCGCACAGATACGCAGTATTTT.

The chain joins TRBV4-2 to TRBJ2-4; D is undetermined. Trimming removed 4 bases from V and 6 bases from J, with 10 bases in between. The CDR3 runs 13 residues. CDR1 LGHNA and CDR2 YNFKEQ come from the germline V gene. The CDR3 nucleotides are TGTGCCAGCAGCCGTGAGTCCGGAAACATTCAGTACTTC. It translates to CASSRESGNIQYF.

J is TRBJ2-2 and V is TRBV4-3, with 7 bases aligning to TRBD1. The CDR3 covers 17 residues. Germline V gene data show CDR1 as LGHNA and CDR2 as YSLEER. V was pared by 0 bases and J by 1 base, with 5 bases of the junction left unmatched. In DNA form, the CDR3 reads TGCGCCAGCAGCCAAGATCTAGGGACAGAGAACACCGGGGAGCTGTTTTTT. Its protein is CASSQDLGTENTGELFF.

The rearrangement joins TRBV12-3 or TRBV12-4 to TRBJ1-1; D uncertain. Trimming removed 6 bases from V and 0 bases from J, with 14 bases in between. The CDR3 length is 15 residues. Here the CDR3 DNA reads TGTGCCAGCAGCCCCAAGGTGAGGGTGAACACTGAAGCTTTCTTT. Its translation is CASSPKVRVNTEAFF.

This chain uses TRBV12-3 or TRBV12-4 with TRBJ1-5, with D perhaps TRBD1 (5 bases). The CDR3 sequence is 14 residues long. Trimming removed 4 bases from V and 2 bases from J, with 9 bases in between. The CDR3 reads CASSSLQGNQPQHF. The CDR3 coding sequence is TGTGCCAGCAGTTCTCTACAGGGCAATCAGCCCCAGCATTTT.

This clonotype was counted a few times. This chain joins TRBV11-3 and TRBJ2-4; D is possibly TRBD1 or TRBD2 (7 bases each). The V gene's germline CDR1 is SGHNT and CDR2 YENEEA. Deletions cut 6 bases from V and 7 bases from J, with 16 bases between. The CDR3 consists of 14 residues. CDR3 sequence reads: CASSHWGGGNIQYF. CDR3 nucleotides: TGTGCCAGCAGTCATTGGGGAGGGGGCAACATTCAGTACTTC.

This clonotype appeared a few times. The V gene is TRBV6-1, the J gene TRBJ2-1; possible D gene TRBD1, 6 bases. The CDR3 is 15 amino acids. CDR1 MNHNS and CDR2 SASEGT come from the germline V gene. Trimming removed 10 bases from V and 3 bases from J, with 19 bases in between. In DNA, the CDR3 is TGTGCCACCCTAAAGAGGCTAGGGGGCTACAATGAGCAGTTCTTC. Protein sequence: CATLKRLGGYNEQFF.

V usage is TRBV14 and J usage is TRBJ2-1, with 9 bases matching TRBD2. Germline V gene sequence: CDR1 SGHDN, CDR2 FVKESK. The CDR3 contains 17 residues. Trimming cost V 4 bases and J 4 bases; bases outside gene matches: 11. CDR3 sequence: CASSRYGGTSRYNEQFF. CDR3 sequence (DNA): TGTGCCAGCAGCCGCTATGGCGGGACTAGCCGTTACAATGAGCAGTTCTTC. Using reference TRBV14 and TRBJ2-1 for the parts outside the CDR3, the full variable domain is EAGVTQFPSHSVIEKGQTVTLRCDPISGHDNLYWYRRVMGKEIKFLLHFVKESKQDESGMPNNRFLAERTGGTYSTLKVQPAELEDSGVYFCASSRYGGTSRYNEQFFGPGTRLTVL.

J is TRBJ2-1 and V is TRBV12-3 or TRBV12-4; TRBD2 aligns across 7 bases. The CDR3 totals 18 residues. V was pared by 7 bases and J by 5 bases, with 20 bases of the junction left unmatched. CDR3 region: CASTLRRAFWGGDNEQFF. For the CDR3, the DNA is TGTGCCAGCACCCTGAGGAGGGCTTTCTGGGGGGGAGACAATGAGCAGTTCTTC.

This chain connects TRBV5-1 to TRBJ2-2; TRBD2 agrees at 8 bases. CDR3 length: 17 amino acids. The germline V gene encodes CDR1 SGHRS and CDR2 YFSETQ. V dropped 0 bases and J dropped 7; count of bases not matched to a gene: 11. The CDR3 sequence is CASSLVPIAGRDGELFF. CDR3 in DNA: TGCGCCAGCAGCTTGGTCCCTATAGCGGGAAGAGACGGGGAGCTGTTTTTT.

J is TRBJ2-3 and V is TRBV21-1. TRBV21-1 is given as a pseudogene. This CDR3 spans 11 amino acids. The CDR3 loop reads CASKGKDTQYF. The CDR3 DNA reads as TGTGCCAGCAAGGGCAAAGATACGCAGTATTTT.

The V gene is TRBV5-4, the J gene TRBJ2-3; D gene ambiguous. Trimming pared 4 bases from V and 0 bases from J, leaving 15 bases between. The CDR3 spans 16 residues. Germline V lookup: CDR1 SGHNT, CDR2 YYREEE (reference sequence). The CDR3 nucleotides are TGTGCCAGCAGCACCAGCCCCCCTGACAGCACAGATACGCAGTATTTT. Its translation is CASSTSPPDSTDTQYF.